Listed below are T cell receptor beta chains from one sample, sequenced in a study of blood T cell repertoires in COVID-19. Produced via immunoSEQ multiplex PCR; TCRdb's table is partial and in-frame only. The table lists tens of thousands of clones, over 75% of them singletons. The sample was peripheral blood. The source of these receptors is a woman aged 60 to 75 with acute or convalescent COVID-19. The CDR3 runs from the conserved cysteine through the conserved F or W. Fields, in order: D gene, J gene, clone size, V gene, CDR3 DNA, CDR3 protein. The D gene is left open where the match is weak. Clone size appears in some rows only: once, few, many, or a class for an expanded clone.

D: TRBD2
J: TRBJ2-2
size: -
V: TRBV5-4
DNA: TGTGCCAGCAGCTTCGGGACTAGCGGGGGGGCAAAAACCGGGGAGCTGTTTTTT
CDR3: CASSFGTSGGAKTGELFF

D: -
J: TRBJ1-1
size: -
V: TRBV7-3
DNA: TGTGCCAGCAGCCCGGACAGTTTTTCTGAAGCTTTCTTT
CDR3: CASSPDSFSEAFF

D: -
J: TRBJ1-1
size: -
V: TRBV28
DNA: TGTGCCAGCAGTTGGGGGGTCGTTAGGGAGAACACTGAAGCTTTCTTT
CDR3: CASSWGVVRENTEAFF

D: -
J: TRBJ2-7
size: -
V: TRBV6-6
DNA: TGTGCCAGCAGCCGCTTTCAGCAGGGGGGCCACGAGCAGTACTTC
CDR3: CASSRFQQGGHEQYF

D: -
J: TRBJ1-1
size: -
V: TRBV13
DNA: TGTGCCAGCAGTAACGGTCTGGTTAACACTGAAGCTTTCTTT
CDR3: CASSNGLVNTEAFF

D: -
J: TRBJ1-1
size: -
V: TRBV15
DNA: TGTGCCACCAGCGGGGCGGGGCAGCCAAGGAACACTGAAGCTTTCTTT
CDR3: CATSGAGQPRNTEAFF

D: -
J: TRBJ1-5
size: -
V: TRBV3-1/TRBV3-2
DNA: TGTGCCAGCAGCCCGGGCAGGGGTCGCAATCAGCCCCAGCATTTT
CDR3: CASSPGRGRNQPQHF

D: TRBD2
J: TRBJ2-1
size: -
V: TRBV7-9
DNA: TGTGCCAGCAGCTTGGGGTTTAGCGGGATCAATGAGCAGTTCTTC
CDR3: CASSLGFSGINEQFF

D: TRBD1
J: TRBJ1-6
size: few
V: TRBV18
DNA: TGTGCCAGCTCAAGACAGGGGAGCTCCTATAATTCACCCCTCCACTTT
CDR3: CASSRQGSSYNSPLHF

D: -
J: TRBJ1-6
size: -
V: TRBV5-1
DNA: TGCGCCAGCAGCTTTGACGGGGATTCACCCCTCCACTTT
CDR3: CASSFDGDSPLHF

D: TRBD2
J: TRBJ2-7
size: -
V: TRBV29-1
DNA: TGCAGCGTGGCCCCACCAGCGGGAGGTGCCGAGCAGTACTTC
CDR3: CSVAPPAGGAEQYF

D: -
J: TRBJ2-7
size: -
V: TRBV20-1
DNA: TGCAGTGCTAGTGGCGGGAACGAGCAGTACTTC
CDR3: CSASGGNEQYF

D: TRBD2
J: TRBJ2-1
size: -
V: TRBV13
DNA: TGTGCCAGCAGCCCGAGCGGGAGGTACAATGAGCAGTTCTTC
CDR3: CASSPSGRYNEQFF

D: -
J: TRBJ1-5
size: once
V: TRBV12-3/TRBV12-4
DNA: TGTGCCAGCAGCACGCAGTTAAGTCAGCCCCAGCATTTT
CDR3: CASSTQLSQPQHF

D: -
J: TRBJ2-1
size: once
V: TRBV12-3/TRBV12-4
DNA: TGTGCCAGCAGTTTGTTAGAGGGCAATGAGCAGTTCTTC
CDR3: CASSLLEGNEQFF

D: -
J: TRBJ1-6
size: -
V: TRBV19
DNA: TGTGCCAGTAGTATAGTCTGGACAGCCGATAATTCACCCCTCCACTTT
CDR3: CASSIVWTADNSPLHF

D: TRBD1
J: TRBJ1-5
size: few
V: TRBV6-5
DNA: TGTGCCAGCAAAACAGGGGGACAGCCCCAGCATTTT
CDR3: CASKTGGQPQHF

D: -
J: TRBJ1-2
size: -
V: TRBV5-6
DNA: TGTGCCAGCAGCTTGGTCGGGTACGGTGACTATGGCTACACCTTC
CDR3: CASSLVGYGDYGYTF

D: -
J: TRBJ2-2
size: -
V: TRBV6-5
DNA: TGTGCCAGCAGTTACTGGACTGGCCCACCCCGGGAGCTGTTTTTT
CDR3: CASSYWTGPPRELFF

D: TRBD1
J: TRBJ1-3
size: -
V: TRBV5-1
DNA: TGCGCCAGCAGCTACAATCCGGGACAGGGAAACACCATATATTTT
CDR3: CASSYNPGQGNTIYF

D: -
J: TRBJ2-7
size: once
V: TRBV6-6
DNA: TGTGCCAGCAGTTACGAAGGCCAGGGTGGCAACGAGCAGTACTTC
CDR3: CASSYEGQGGNEQYF

D: -
J: TRBJ1-2
size: -
V: TRBV2
DNA: TGTGCCAGCAGTGATCTTAGGGGCGCGGGGTCCCGCTATGGCTACACCTTC
CDR3: CASSDLRGAGSRYGYTF

D: -
J: TRBJ2-4
size: -
V: TRBV5-4
DNA: TGTGCCAGCAGCCTCCCGGGGGAGGCCAAAAACATTCAGTACTTC
CDR3: CASSLPGEAKNIQYF

D: TRBD1
J: TRBJ1-2
size: -
V: TRBV18
DNA: TGTGCCAGCTCACCAGCAGGACAGGGGTATGGCTACACCTTC
CDR3: CASSPAGQGYGYTF

D: -
J: TRBJ2-5
size: -
V: TRBV6-5
DNA: TGTGCCAGCAGGTCACAGGGGAGGAACCAAGAGACCCAGTACTTC
CDR3: CASRSQGRNQETQYF

D: TRBD2
J: TRBJ2-3
size: -
V: TRBV29-1
DNA: TGCAGCGTTGTCCGACTAGCGGGGAGGTCAGATACGCAGTATTTT
CDR3: CSVVRLAGRSDTQYF

D: TRBD2
J: TRBJ2-5
size: -
V: TRBV27
DNA: TGTGCCAGCAGTTTACAGGCTAGCGGGGAGACCCAGTACTTC
CDR3: CASSLQASGETQYF

D: TRBD1
J: TRBJ1-3
size: -
V: TRBV18
DNA: TGTGCCAGCTCACCCACGGGACAGCCAGGAAACACCATATATTTT
CDR3: CASSPTGQPGNTIYF

D: TRBD1
J: TRBJ1-1
size: -
V: TRBV7-6
DNA: TGTGCCAGCAAACCCTACAGGGGAGGCGACACTGAAGCTTTCTTT
CDR3: CASKPYRGGDTEAFF

D: TRBD2
J: TRBJ2-3
size: -
V: TRBV19
DNA: TGTGCCAGTGCCACTTTCGGGAGGGCCTGGGCAGATACGCAGTATTTT
CDR3: CASATFGRAWADTQYF

D: TRBD1
J: TRBJ1-3
size: -
V: TRBV24-1
DNA: TGTGCCACCAGTGAGGGACAGGGGAACTCTGGAAACACCATATATTTT
CDR3: CATSEGQGNSGNTIYF

D: -
J: TRBJ1-5
size: -
V: TRBV6-2/TRBV6-3
DNA: TGTGCCAGCAGTTTCCGCAGGGTGCAGCCCCAGCATTTT
CDR3: CASSFRRVQPQHF

D: TRBD1
J: TRBJ2-1
size: once
V: TRBV20-1
DNA: TGCAGTGCTAGTCCCGGGACAGCATCCTACAATGAGCAGTTCTTC
CDR3: CSASPGTASYNEQFF

D: TRBD1
J: TRBJ2-1
size: -
V: TRBV7-9
DNA: TGTGCCAGCAGAGCACAGGGGCGTTCCTACAATGAGCAGTTCTTC
CDR3: CASRAQGRSYNEQFF

D: -
J: TRBJ1-2
size: -
V: TRBV6-5
DNA: TGTGCCAGCAGTAACCAAAGAATCGAGTTCTCTGGCTACACCTTC
CDR3: CASSNQRIEFSGYTF

D: TRBD1
J: TRBJ1-2
size: -
V: TRBV29-1
DNA: TGCAGCGGGGGGACAGGGGCAGGATATGGCTACACCTTC
CDR3: CSGGTGAGYGYTF

D: -
J: TRBJ1-2
size: -
V: TRBV19
DNA: TGTGCCACCCATTACGGAGGATCCTCCGACTATGGCTACACCTTC
CDR3: CATHYGGSSDYGYTF